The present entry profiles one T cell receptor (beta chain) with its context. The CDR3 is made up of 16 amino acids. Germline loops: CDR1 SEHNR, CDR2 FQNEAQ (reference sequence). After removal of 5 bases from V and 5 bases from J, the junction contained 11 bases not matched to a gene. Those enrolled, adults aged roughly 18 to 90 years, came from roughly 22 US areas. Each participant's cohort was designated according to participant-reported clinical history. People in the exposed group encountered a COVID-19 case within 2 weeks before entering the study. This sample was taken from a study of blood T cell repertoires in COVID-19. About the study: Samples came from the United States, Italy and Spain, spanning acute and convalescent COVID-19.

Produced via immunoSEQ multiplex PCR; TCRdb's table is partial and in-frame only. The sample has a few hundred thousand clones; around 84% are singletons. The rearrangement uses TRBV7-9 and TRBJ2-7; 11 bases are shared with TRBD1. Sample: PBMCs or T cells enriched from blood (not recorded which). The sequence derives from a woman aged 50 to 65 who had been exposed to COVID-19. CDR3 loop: CASSPHGQGAHNEQYF. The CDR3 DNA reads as TGTGCCAGCAGCCCTCACGGACAGGGGGCGCACAACGAGCAGTACTTC.